This T cell receptor (beta chain) appears in the sequencing data of a study of T-cell memory formation after mild COVID-19. There are a few counts of this clonotype. What it binds is unknown. Per germline, CDR1 SGHDT and CDR2 YYEEEE. The V and J ends lost 1 base and 4 bases respectively, with 20 bases between them. This CDR3 region has 18 residues. Study-wide findings and caveats: The study found contracting CD4+ clones mainly in CM and EM and contracting CD8+ clones in EMRA. Balance between CD4 and CD8 was seen in clones contracting day 15 to 85, and a CD4+ lean was seen in later expanders.

5'RACE primed at constant segments yielded TCR alpha and TCR beta cDNA libraries bearing sample barcodes and UMIs. TCRdb reprocessed the 5' RACE reads via MiXCR and lists one record per CDR3 protein. The sample lists 250,000 to 350,000 distinct CDR3 sequences; around an eighth were seen once. Specimen: PBMCs or a T cell subset sorted from them (not recorded which). The gene calls are TRBV5-6 and TRBJ2-2; D may be TRBD1 (6 bases). The receptor's source is a man aged 18-30 years who had mild COVID-19 (a few samples of this study predate the infection). Cell type and time point are not known. Written as DNA, the CDR3 is TGTGCCAGCAGCTTGTTGTCGGGACACAGGAGATTCACCGGGGAGCTGTTTTTT. Protein sequence: CASSLLSGHRRFTGELFF.